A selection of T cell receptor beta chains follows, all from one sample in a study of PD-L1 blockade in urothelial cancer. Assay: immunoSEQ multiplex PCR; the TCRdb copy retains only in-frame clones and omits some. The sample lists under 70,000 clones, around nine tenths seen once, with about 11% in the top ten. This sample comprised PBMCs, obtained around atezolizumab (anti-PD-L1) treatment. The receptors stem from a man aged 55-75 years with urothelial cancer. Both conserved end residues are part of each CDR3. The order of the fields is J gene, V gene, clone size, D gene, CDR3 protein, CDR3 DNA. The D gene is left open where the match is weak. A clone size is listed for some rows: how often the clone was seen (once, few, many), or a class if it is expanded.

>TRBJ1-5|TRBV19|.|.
CASSIVSVQPQHF
TGTGCCAGTAGTATAGTTTCAGTTCAGCCCCAGCATTTT
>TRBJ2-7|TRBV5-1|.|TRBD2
CASSTLGGAHSEQYF
TGCGCCAGCAGCACCCTCGGGGGGGCTCACAGCGAGCAGTACTTC
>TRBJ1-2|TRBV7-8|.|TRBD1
CASSLGGQGARYGYTF
TGTGCCAGCAGCTTGGGGGGACAGGGGGCCAGGTATGGCTACACCTTC
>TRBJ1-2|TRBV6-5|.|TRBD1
CASSAYGQGGYGYTF
TGTGCCAGCAGTGCCTACGGACAGGGGGGATATGGCTACACCTTC
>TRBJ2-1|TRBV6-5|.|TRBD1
CASSFQGQGAVDEQFF
TGTGCCAGCAGTTTCCAGGGACAGGGGGCAGTTGATGAGCAGTTCTTC
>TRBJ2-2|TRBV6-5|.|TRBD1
CASSQDRGRVGELFF
TGTGCCAGCAGTCAGGACAGGGGGCGCGTCGGGGAGCTGTTTTTT
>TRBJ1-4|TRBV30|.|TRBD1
CAWKTGTGLEKLFF
TGTGCCTGGAAGACCGGGACAGGGCTTGAAAAACTGTTTTTT
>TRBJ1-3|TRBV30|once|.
CATPAGSSGNTIYF
TGTGCCACTCCAGCGGGTAGCTCTGGAAACACCATATATTTT
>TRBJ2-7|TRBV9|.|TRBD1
CASSLGQGSYEQYF
TGTGCCAGCAGCTTGGGACAGGGGTCCTACGAGCAGTACTTC
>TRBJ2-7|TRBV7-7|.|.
CASSPLRLVPYEQYF
TGTGCTAGCAGCCCCCTTCGACTAGTGCCCTACGAGCAGTACTTC
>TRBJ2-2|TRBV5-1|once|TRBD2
CASRSTSGRGTGELFF
TGCGCCAGCCGCTCAACTAGCGGGAGGGGCACCGGGGAGCTGTTTTTT
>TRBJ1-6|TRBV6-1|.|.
CASKPEGGLDSPLHF
TGTGCCAGCAAGCCCGAAGGGGGTTTGGATTCACCCCTCCACTTT
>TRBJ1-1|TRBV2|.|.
CASSERVLATTNTEAFF
TGTGCCAGCAGTGAAAGAGTTCTGGCGACAACCAACACTGAAGCTTTCTTT
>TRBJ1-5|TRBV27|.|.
CASAAGGQPQHF
TGTGCCAGCGCGGCGGGTGGTCAGCCCCAGCATTTT
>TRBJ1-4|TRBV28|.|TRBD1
CASRPDRGPNEKLFF
TGTGCCAGCAGGCCGGACAGGGGACCTAATGAAAAACTGTTTTTT
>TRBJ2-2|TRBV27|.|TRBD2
CASSPWPGGGTGELFF
TGTGCCAGCAGCCCCTGGCCCGGGGGGGGCACCGGGGAGCTGTTTTTT
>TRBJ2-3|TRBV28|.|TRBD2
CASRLAGATDTQYF
TGTGCCAGTAGGCTAGCGGGAGCCACAGATACGCAGTATTTT
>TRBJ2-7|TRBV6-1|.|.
CASSKGQASLYEQYF
TGTGCCAGCAGCAAGGGACAAGCAAGCCTTTACGAGCAGTACTTC
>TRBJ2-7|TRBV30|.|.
CAWNKGLREQYF
TGTGCCTGGAATAAGGGGCTGAGGGAGCAGTACTTC
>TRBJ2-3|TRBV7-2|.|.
CASSRDGGGLTDTQYF
TGTGCCAGCAGCCGAGATGGGGGGGGCCTCACAGATACGCAGTATTTT
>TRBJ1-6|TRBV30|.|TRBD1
CAWSVTGTWNNSPLHF
TGTGCCTGGAGTGTGACAGGGACGTGGAATAATTCACCCCTCCACTTT
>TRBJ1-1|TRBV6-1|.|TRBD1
CASWEPGQGITEAFF
TGTGCCAGCTGGGAGCCGGGACAGGGGATCACTGAAGCTTTCTTT
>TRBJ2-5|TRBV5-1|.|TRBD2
CASSSWTSGETQETQYF
TGCGCCAGCAGCTCCTGGACTAGCGGGGAGACACAAGAGACCCAGTACTTC
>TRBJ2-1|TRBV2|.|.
CASKGKLVNNEQFF
TGTGCCAGCAAGGGGAAGCTTGTAAACAATGAGCAGTTCTTC
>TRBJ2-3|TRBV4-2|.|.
CASSQGGRWKDTQYF
TGTGCCAGCAGCCAAGGGGGGAGGTGGAAAGATACGCAGTATTTT
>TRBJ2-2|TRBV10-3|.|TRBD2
CAISESTGLAGAGELFF
TGTGCCATCAGTGAGTCGACGGGTCTAGCGGGAGCGGGGGAGCTGTTTTTT
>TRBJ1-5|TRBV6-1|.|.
CATLTAPNQPQHF
TGTGCCACTTTGACAGCGCCCAATCAGCCCCAGCATTTT
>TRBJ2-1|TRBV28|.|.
CASSFYPNGSWYNEQFF
TGTGCCAGCAGTTTTTACCCCAACGGGAGTTGGTACAATGAGCAGTTCTTC
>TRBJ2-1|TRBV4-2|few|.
CASSQVGGRYNEQFF
TGTGCCAGCAGCCAAGTCGGAGGACGTTACAATGAGCAGTTCTTC
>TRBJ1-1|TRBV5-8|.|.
CASSLAWTVTTEAFF
TGTGCCAGCAGCTTGGCCTGGACAGTTACTACTGAAGCTTTCTTT
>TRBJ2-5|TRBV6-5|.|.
CASGLQGKETQYF
TGTGCCAGCGGCCTACAGGGAAAAGAGACCCAGTACTTC
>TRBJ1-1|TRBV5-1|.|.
CASSFRTDTEAFF
TGCGCCAGCAGCTTCAGGACAGACACTGAAGCTTTCTTT
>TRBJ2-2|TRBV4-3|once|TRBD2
CASSLRTSGINTGELFF
TGCGCCAGCAGTCTTAGGACTAGCGGAATTAACACCGGGGAGCTGTTTTTT
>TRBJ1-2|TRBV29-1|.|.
CSVDSGGESYGYTF
TGCAGCGTTGATTCCGGGGGAGAGTCCTATGGCTACACCTTC
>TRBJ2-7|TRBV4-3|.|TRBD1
CASSQEPGGLYEQYF
TGCGCCAGCAGCCAAGAGCCAGGGGGCCTCTACGAGCAGTACTTC
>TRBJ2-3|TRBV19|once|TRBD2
CASSIGGGTTSTDTQYF
TGTGCCAGTAGTATTGGCGGGGGAACTACTAGCACAGATACGCAGTATTTT
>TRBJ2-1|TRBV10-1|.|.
CASREARGDEQFF
TGCGCCAGCAGGGAAGCTAGGGGCGATGAGCAGTTCTTC
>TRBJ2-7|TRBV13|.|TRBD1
CASSLGMGQGVFYEQYF
TGTGCCAGCAGCTTAGGCATGGGACAGGGGGTTTTCTACGAGCAGTACTTC
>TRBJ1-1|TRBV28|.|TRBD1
CASRSDRVFTEAFF
TGTGCCAGCAGAAGCGACAGGGTCTTCACTGAAGCTTTCTTT
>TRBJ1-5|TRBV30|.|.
CAWNSRGGASQPQHF
TGTGCCTGGAACTCTAGGGGAGGGGCAAGTCAGCCCCAGCATTTT
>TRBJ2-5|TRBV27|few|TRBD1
CASKKDRGVETQYF
TGTGCCAGCAAAAAAGACAGGGGTGTGGAGACCCAGTACTTC
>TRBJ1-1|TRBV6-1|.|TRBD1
CASRQGLNTEAFF
TGTGCCAGCCGACAGGGCCTGAACACTGAAGCTTTCTTT
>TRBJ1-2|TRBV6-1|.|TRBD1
CASSEAGTGFCTF
TGTGCCAGCAGTGAAGCCGGGACAGGGTTTTGCACCTTC
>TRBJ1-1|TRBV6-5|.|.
CASSYVRGNTEAFF
TGTGCCAGCAGTTACGTCAGGGGGAACACTGAAGCTTTCTTT
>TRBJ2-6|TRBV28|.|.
CASSLNRGASGANVLTF
TGTGCCAGCAGTTTAAACCGAGGCGCCTCTGGGGCCAACGTCCTGACTTTC
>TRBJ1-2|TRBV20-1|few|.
CSPSVYSF
TGCAGTCCCAGCGTTTACTCCTTC
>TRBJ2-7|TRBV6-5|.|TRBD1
CASSPTGGPYEQYF
TGTGCCAGCAGCCCAACAGGGGGACCCTACGAGCAGTACTTC
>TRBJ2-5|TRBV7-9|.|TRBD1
CASSLGTGQETQYF
TGTGCCAGCAGCTTGGGGACAGGGCAAGAGACCCAGTACTTC
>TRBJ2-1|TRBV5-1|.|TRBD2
CASSRSGTSGYNEQFF
TGCGCCAGCAGCCGGAGTGGGACTAGCGGGTACAATGAGCAGTTCTTC